The subject of this entry is one TCR beta chain. Its antigen is not identified. The sample comes from a study of T cell responses to AZD1222 COVID-19 vaccine. Study results and limitations: Most donors were white British and more were female, and clonal diversity was possibly underestimated. The breadth and depth of Spike-specific TCRs increased once two AZD1222 doses had been given.

Sequencing was performed with immunoSEQ multiplex PCR; in TCRdb, only in-frame clones are kept and a portion is missing. The sample has some 120,000 clones, 80% to 90% seen once. V lost 0 bases and J 5 bases, leaving 9 bases between the germline ends. Germline-derived CDR1 and CDR2 are SGDLS and YYNGEE. The CDR3 is made up of 13 amino acids. This chain uses TRBV9 with TRBJ2-7; no definite D call. The receptor was isolated from an adult in good health. The sample here was peripheral blood, taken on day 0 of AZD1222 vaccination. DNA for the CDR3: TGTGCCAGCAGCGTAGGTCCCCTTGACGAGCAGTACTTC. As protein: CASSVGPLDEQYF.